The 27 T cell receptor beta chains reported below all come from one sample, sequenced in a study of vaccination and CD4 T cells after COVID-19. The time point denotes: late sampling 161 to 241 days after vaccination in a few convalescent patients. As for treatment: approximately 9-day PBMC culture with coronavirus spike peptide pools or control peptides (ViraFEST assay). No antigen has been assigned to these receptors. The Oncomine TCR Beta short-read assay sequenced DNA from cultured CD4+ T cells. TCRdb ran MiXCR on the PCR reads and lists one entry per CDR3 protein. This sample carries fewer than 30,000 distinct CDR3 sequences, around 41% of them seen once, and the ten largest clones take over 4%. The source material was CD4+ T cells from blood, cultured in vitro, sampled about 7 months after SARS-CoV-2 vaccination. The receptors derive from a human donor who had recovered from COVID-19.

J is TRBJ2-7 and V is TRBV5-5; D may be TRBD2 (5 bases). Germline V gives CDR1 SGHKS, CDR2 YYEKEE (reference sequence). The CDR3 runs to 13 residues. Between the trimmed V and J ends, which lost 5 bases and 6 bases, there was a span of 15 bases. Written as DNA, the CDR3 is TGTGCCAGCAGGACCTACGGAGCGGTCGAGCAGTACTTC. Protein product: CASRTYGAVEQYF.

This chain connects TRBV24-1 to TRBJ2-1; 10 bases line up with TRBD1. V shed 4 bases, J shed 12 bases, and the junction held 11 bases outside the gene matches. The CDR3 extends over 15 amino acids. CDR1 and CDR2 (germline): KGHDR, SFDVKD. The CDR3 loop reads CATSDTMTGGSRQFF. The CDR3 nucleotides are TGTGCCACCAGTGACACTATGACAGGGGGCAGCCGGCAGTTCTTC.

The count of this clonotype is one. CDR3 in DNA: TGTGCCAGCAGTTTAAGGGGACAGGTTAGCGGCTACACCTTC. Its protein is CASSLRGQVSGYTF. This sequence joins TRBV27 and TRBJ1-2; 8 bases agree with TRBD1. The CDR3 length is 14 residues. V shed 2 bases and J 8 bases; nucleotides not matched to a gene: 7. The germline gives CDR1 MNHEY, CDR2 SMNVEV (reference sequence).

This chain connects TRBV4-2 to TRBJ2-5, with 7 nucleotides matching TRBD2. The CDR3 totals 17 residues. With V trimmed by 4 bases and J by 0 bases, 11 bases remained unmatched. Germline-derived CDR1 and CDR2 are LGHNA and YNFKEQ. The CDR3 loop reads CASSPRAGTMNQETQYF. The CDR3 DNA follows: TGTGCCAGCAGCCCCAGGGCCGGGACTATGAACCAAGAGACCCAGTACTTC.

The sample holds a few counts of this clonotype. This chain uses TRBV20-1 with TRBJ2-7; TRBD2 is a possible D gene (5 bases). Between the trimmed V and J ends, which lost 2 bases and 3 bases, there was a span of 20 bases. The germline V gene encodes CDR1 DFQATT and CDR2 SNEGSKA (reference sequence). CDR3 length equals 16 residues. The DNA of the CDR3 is TGCAGTGCTAGACGACCTTTTCTAGGACTGATCTACGAGCAGTACTTC. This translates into CSARRPFLGLIYEQYF.

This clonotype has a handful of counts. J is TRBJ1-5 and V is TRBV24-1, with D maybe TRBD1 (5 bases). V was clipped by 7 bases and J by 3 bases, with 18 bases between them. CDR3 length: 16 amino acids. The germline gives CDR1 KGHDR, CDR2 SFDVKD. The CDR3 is CATSYPPAGPNQPQHF. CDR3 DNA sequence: TGTGCCACCAGCTACCCCCCGGCAGGGCCCAATCAGCCCCAGCATTTT.

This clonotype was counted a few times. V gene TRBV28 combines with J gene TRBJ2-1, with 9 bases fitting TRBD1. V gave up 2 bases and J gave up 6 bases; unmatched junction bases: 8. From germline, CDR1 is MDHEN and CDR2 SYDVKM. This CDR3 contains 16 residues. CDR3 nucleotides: TGTGCCAGCAGTTTAGGGCACGGGACAGGGCCCAATGAGCAGTTCTTC. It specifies CASSLGHGTGPNEQFF.

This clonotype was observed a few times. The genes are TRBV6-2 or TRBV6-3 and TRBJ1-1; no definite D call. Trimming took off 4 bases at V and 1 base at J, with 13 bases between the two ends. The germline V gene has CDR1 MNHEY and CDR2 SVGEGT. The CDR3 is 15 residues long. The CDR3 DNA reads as TGTGCCAGCAGTTCCTGGGAGGTAAAGAACACTGAAGCTTTCTTT. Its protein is CASSSWEVKNTEAFF.

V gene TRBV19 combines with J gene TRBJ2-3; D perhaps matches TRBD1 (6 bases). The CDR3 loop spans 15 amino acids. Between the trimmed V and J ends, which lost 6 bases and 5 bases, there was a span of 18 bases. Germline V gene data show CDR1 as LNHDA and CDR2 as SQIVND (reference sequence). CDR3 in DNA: TGTGCCAGTAGCTCGAACAGGGTTGGGCAAGATACGCAGTATTTT. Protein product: CASSSNRVGQDTQYF. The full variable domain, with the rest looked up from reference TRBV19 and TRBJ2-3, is DGGITQSPKYLFRKEGQNVTLSCEQNLNHDAMYWYRQDPGQGLRLIYYSQIVNDFQKGDIAEGYSVSREKKESFPLTVTSAQKNPTAFYLCASSSNRVGQDTQYFGPGTRLTVL.

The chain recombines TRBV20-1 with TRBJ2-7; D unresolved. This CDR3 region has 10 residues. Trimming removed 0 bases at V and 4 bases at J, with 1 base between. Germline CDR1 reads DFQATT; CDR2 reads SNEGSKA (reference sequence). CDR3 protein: CSARDYEQYF. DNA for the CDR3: TGCAGTGCTAGAGATTACGAGCAGTACTTC.

The CDR3 region has the DNA TGTGCCAGCAGCCGCGGGACAGGAAGGTTGTACGAGCAGTACTTC. It is translated as CASSRGTGRLYEQYF. The rearrangement uses TRBV7-6 and TRBJ2-7, with 8 bases matching TRBD1. The germline V gene has CDR1 SGHVS and CDR2 FNYEAQ. The CDR3 is made up of 15 amino acids. Germline trimming cut 5 bases from V and 4 bases from J; bases unmatched to any gene: 10.

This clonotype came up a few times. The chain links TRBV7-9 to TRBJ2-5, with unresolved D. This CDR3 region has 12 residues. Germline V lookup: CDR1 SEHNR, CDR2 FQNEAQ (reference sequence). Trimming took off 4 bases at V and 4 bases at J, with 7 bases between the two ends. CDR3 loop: CASSWKTETQYF. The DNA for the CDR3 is TGTGCCAGCAGCTGGAAAACAGAGACCCAGTACTTC.

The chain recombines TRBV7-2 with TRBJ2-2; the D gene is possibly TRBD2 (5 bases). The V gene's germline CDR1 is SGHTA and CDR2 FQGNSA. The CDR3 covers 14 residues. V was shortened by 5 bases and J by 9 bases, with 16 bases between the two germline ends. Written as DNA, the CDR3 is TGTGCCAGCAGCAGTACTAGTTTCTCCAGGGAGCTGTTTTTT. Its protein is CASSSTSFSRELFF.

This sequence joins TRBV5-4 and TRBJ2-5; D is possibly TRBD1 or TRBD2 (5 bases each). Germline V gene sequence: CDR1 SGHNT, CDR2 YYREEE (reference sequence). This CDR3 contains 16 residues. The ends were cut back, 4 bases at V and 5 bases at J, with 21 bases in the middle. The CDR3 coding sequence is TGTGCCAGCAGCCCCGCGAGGGGCAGGGTGATGGAGACCCAGTACTTC. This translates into CASSPARGRVMETQYF. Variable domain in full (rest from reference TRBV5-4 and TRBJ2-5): ETGVTQSPTHLIKTRGQQVTLRCSSQSGHNTVSWYQQALGQGPQFIFQYYREEENGRGNFPPRFSGLQFPNYSSELNVNALELDDSALYLCASSPARGRVMETQYFGPGTRLLVL.

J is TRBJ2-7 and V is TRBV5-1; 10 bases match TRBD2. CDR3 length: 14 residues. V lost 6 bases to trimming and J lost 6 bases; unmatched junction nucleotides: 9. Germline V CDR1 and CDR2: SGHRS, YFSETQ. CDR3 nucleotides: TGCGCCAGCAAGGAGCGGGAGGGCCTTCCCGAGCAGTACTTC. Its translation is CASKEREGLPEQYF.

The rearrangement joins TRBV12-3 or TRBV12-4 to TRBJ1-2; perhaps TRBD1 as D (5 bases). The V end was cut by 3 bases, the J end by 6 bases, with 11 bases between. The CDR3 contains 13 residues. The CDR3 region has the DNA TGTGCCAGCAGTTTCGCAGGGACGGATGGCTACACCTTC. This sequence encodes CASSFAGTDGYTF.

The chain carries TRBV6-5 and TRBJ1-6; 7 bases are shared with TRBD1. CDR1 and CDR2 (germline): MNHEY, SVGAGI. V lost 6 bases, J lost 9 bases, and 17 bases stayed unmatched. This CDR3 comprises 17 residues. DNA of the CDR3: TGTGCCAGCAGCTACCACCGACAGGGCGGGGGAGGTTCACCCCTCCACTTT. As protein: CASSYHRQGGGGSPLHF.

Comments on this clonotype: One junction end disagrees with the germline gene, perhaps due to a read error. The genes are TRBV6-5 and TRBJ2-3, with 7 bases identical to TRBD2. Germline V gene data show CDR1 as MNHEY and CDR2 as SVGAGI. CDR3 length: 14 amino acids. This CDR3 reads CASSWRESKDTQYF. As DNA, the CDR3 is TGTGCCAGCAGTTGGCGGGAGAGCAAAGATACGCAGTATTTT.

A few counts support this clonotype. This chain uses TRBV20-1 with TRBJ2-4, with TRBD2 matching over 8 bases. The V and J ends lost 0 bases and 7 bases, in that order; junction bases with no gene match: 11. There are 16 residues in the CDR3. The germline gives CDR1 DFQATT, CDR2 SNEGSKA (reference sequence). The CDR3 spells CSARDRGGLAFNIQYF. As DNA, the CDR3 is TGCAGTGCTAGAGATAGAGGAGGACTAGCATTTAACATTCAGTACTTC.

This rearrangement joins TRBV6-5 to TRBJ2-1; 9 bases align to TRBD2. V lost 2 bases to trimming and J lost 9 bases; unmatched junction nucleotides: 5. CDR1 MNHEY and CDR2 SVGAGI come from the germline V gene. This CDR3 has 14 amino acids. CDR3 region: CASSYEAGGREQFF. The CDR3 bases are TGTGCCAGCAGTTACGAAGCGGGAGGCCGTGAGCAGTTCTTC.

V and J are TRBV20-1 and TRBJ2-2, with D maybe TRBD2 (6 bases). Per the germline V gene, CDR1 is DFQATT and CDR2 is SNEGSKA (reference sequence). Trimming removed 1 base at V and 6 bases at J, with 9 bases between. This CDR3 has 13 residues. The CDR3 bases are TGCAGTGCTAGAGTTTCGGGGGCCGGGGAGCTGTTTTTT. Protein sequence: CSARVSGAGELFF.

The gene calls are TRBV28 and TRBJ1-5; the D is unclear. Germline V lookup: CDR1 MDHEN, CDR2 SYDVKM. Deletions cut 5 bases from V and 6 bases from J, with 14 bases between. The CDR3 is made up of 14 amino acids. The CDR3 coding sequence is TGTGCCAGCAGTACTATCGGATCGGGTCAGCCCCAGCATTTT. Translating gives CASSTIGSGQPQHF.

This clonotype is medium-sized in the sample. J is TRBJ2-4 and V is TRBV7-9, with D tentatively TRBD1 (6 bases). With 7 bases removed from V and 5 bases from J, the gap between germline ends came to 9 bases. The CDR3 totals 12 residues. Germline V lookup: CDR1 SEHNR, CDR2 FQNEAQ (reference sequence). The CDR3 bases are TGTGCCAGCACCCACAGGGAAAACATTCAGTACTTC. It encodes CASTHRENIQYF.

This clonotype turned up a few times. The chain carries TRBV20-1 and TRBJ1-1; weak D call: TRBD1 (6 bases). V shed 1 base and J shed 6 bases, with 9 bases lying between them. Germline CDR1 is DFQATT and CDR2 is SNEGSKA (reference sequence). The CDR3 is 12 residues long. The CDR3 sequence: CSARVGAAEAFF. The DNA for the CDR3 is TGCAGTGCTAGAGTGGGGGCGGCTGAAGCTTTCTTT.

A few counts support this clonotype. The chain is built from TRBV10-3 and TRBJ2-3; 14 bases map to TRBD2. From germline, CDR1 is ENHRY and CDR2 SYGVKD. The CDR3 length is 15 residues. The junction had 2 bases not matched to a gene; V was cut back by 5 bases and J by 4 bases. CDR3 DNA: TGTGCCATCAGTCGGACTAGCGGGAGGTCAGATACGCAGTATTTT. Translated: CAISRTSGRSDTQYF.

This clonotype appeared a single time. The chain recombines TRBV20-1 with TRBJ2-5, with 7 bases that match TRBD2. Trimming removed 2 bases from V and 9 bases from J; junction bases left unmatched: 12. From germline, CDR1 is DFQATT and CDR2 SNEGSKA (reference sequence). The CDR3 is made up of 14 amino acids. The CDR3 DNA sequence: TGCAGTGCTAGATCCACGGGACTACCGGAGGCCCAGTACTTC. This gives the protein CSARSTGLPEAQYF.

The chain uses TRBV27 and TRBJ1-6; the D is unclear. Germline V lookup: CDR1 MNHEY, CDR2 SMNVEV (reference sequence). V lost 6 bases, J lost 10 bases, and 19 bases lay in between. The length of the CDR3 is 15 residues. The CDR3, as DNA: TGTGCCAGCAGATTCCGACCTTCGGGCGGCTCACCCCTCCACTTT. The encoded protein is CASRFRPSGGSPLHF.